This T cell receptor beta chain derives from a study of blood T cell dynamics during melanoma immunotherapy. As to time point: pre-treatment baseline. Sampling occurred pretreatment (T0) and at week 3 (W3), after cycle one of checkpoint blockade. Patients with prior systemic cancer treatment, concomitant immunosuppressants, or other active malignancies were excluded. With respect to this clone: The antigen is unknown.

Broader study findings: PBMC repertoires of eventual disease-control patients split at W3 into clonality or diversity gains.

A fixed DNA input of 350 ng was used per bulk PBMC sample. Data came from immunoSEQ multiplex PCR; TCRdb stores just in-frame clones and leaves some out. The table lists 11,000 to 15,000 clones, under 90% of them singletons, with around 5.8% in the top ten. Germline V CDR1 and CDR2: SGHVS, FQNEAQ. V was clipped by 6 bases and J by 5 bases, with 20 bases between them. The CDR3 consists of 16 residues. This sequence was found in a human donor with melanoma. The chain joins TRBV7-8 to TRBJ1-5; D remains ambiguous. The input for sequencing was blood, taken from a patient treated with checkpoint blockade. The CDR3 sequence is CASSLLGVGGDQPQHF. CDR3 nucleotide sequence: TGTGCCAGCAGTCTACTCGGGGTTGGAGGAGATCAGCCCCAGCATTTT. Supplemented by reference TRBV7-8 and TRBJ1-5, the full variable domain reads GAGVSQSPRYKVAKRGQDVALRCDPISGHVSLFWYQQALGQGPEFLTYFQNEAQLDKSGLPSDRFFAERPEGSVSTLKIQRTQQEDSAVYLCASSLLGVGGDQPQHFGDGTRLSIL.